The 27 T cell receptor beta chains in this list originate from one sample, sequenced in a study of blood T cell repertoires in COVID-19. Method: immunoSEQ multiplex PCR; TCRdb's copy keeps in-frame clones and lacks some. Altogether about 190,000 clones are present, approximately 80% being singletons, with the ten largest covering less than 20%. Sequences were obtained from peripheral blood. Receptors originate from a human donor in a cohort sampled during active COVID-19.

The J gene is TRBJ1-2, the V gene TRBV19; D ambiguous. With 4 bases removed from V and 1 base from J, the gap between germline ends came to 7 bases. Per germline, CDR1 LNHDA and CDR2 SQIVND (reference sequence). This CDR3 is built from 13 residues. In DNA, the CDR3 is TGTGCCAGTAGTACGAGGGATAACTATGGCTACACCTTC. This gives the protein CASSTRDNYGYTF. Filled out from reference TRBV19 and TRBJ1-2, the complete variable domain reads DGGITQSPKYLFRKEGQNVTLSCEQNLNHDAMYWYRQDPGQGLRLIYYSQIVNDFQKGDIAEGYSVSREKKESFPLTVTSAQKNPTAFYLCASSTRDNYGYTFGSGTRLTVV.

V and J are TRBV5-1 and TRBJ1-3, with D maybe TRBD1 (6 bases). Looked up from germline, CDR1 is SGHRS and CDR2 is YFSETQ. Trimming removed 1 base at V and 8 bases at J, with 13 bases between. CDR3 length: 14 amino acids. The CDR3 is CASSLTGIKDTIYF. The CDR3 bases are TGCGCCAGCAGCTTGACAGGGATTAAAGACACCATATATTTT.

The J gene is TRBJ2-5, the V gene TRBV27; D remains unclear. Germline CDR1 MNHEY, CDR2 SMNVEV (reference sequence). Trimming took 7 bases from V and 5 from J, leaving 8 bases between them. The CDR3 is made up of 11 amino acids. CDR3: CASTQRETQYF. The DNA for the CDR3 is TGTGCCAGCACTCAACGGGAGACCCAGTACTTC.

The chain has TRBV9 and TRBJ2-5; weak D call: TRBD1 (8 bases). Germline V lookup: CDR1 SGDLS, CDR2 YYNGEE. The CDR3 consists of 13 residues. The V end was cut by 3 bases, the J end by 7 bases, with 13 bases between. The CDR3 loop is CASSATGGVTQYF. For the CDR3, the DNA is TGTGCCAGCAGCGCCACAGGGGGGGTGACCCAGTACTTC.

The CDR3 DNA sequence: TGCGCCAGCAGCCCTCTAAATCGGGGGGGTCGCGAGCAGTACTTC. It specifies CASSPLNRGGREQYF. The rearrangement links TRBV4-1 to TRBJ2-7; 8 bases are shared with TRBD2. This CDR3 has 15 residues. Trimming removed 4 bases from V and 6 bases from J; junction bases left unmatched: 11. Germline CDR1 MGHRA, CDR2 YSYEKL.

The chain joins TRBV6-5 to TRBJ2-5; TRBD1 agrees at 7 bases. After removal of 6 bases from V and 7 bases from J, the junction contained 8 bases not matched to a gene. Germline lookup yields CDR1 MNHEY and CDR2 SVGAGI. This CDR3 comprises 13 residues. The CDR3: CASRRDSKWTQYF. In DNA, the CDR3 is TGTGCCAGCAGGAGGGACAGCAAGTGGACCCAGTACTTC.

This rearrangement joins TRBV11-2 to TRBJ2-2; D not certain. Trimming took off 0 bases at V and 7 bases at J, with 15 bases between the two ends. The germline gives CDR1 SGHAT, CDR2 FQNNGV. The CDR3 is 16 residues long. CDR3 DNA sequence: TGTGCCAGCAGCTTAGATTCTCGATTCGGTGGCGGGGAGCTGTTTTTT. This gives the protein CASSLDSRFGGGELFF.

The chain couples TRBV29-1 to TRBJ1-2; D may be TRBD1 (5 bases). CDR1 is SQVTM, CDR2 ANQGSEA, per germline. The CDR3 runs 12 residues. Deletions cut 5 bases from V and 4 bases from J, with 11 bases between. CDR3 DNA sequence: TGCAGCGTTCTAAGGACAACCTATGGCTACACCTTC. Translating it yields CSVLRTTYGYTF. The whole variable domain, remainder taken from reference TRBV29-1 and TRBJ1-2, is SAVISQKPSRDICQRGTSLTIQCQVDSQVTMMFWYRQQPGQSLTLIATANQGSEATYESGFVIDKFPISRPNLTFSTLTVSNMSPEDSSIYLCSVLRTTYGYTFGSGTRLTVV.

The CDR3 coding sequence is TGTGCCAGCTCACCCCAAGGGTCGGCGGGCGAGCAGTACGTC. Its protein product is CASSPQGSAGEQYV. J is TRBJ2-7 and V is TRBV18, with a possible D match to TRBD2 (5 bases). V lost 3 bases to trimming and J lost 6 bases, with 15 bases between them. The V gene's germline CDR1 is KGHSH and CDR2 LQKENI. The CDR3 length is 14 residues.

The J gene is TRBJ1-2, the V gene TRBV6-5, with 7 bases identical to TRBD1. This CDR3 comprises 14 residues. After removal of 5 bases from V and 7 bases from J, the junction contained 10 bases not matched to a gene. Per germline, CDR1 MNHEY and CDR2 SVGAGI. The CDR3: CASSPLRGLGGYTF. The CDR3, as DNA: TGTGCCAGCAGTCCCCTCAGGGGGTTGGGTGGCTACACCTTC.

This clone was seen only a few times. J is TRBJ2-7 and V is TRBV5-8; D not resolved. The CDR3 is 11 amino acids. With 2 bases removed from V and 3 bases from J, the gap between germline ends came to 3 bases. Per the germline V gene, CDR1 is SGHTS and CDR2 is YDEGEE. The CDR3 nucleotides are TGTGCCAGCAGCTTCAGCTACGAGCAGTACTTC. Amino acid sequence: CASSFSYEQYF.

There are many counts of this clone. This rearrangement joins TRBV23-1 to TRBJ2-7, with a tentative D call TRBD2 (5 bases). TRBV23-1 is annotated as an ORF whose role is uncertain. The CDR3 consists of 13 residues. The CDR3 DNA reads TGCGCGCGCCAGCAGTCAGCGGAGTACGAGCAGTACGTC. The encoded protein is CARQQSAEYEQYV.

This clone has a single count. CDR3 nucleotides: TGTGCCAGCCGCACAGGGAACTCTGGAAACACCATATATTTT. Protein product: CASRTGNSGNTIYF. The V call is TRBV28, the J call TRBJ1-3; maybe TRBD1 (6 bases). Germline loops: CDR1 MDHEN, CDR2 SYDVKM. V lost 8 bases and J lost 0, with 11 bases in between. The CDR3 covers 14 residues.

The chain recombines TRBV7-2 with TRBJ2-3, with 12 bases identical to TRBD2. Looked up from germline, CDR1 is SGHTA and CDR2 is FQGNSA. The CDR3 totals 17 residues. Losses at the gene ends were 1 base for V and 9 bases for J; bases not matched to a gene: 11. The CDR3: CASSLEAGTSGLLTQYF. As DNA, the CDR3 is TGTGCCAGCAGCTTAGAAGCGGGGACTAGCGGGTTACTAACGCAGTATTTT.

The gene calls are TRBV18 and TRBJ2-1; D gene unclear. This CDR3 has 17 residues. Germline V gene data show CDR1 as KGHSH and CDR2 as LQKENI. The V gene lost 0 bases and the J gene lost 5 bases, with 17 bases spanning the gap. The CDR3 reads CASSPPNTRILNNEQFF. CDR3 sequence (DNA): TGTGCCAGCTCACCACCGAACACCCGAATTCTTAACAATGAGCAGTTCTTC.

The chain has TRBV10-3 and TRBJ1-1; 7 bases are a match to TRBD1. The CDR3 consists of 14 residues. V gave up 3 bases and J gave up 5 bases; unmatched junction bases: 6. Per the germline V gene, CDR1 is ENHRY and CDR2 is SYGVKD. The CDR3 sequence is CAISDHRGKTEAFF. CDR3 sequence (DNA): TGTGCCATCAGTGACCACAGGGGAAAGACTGAAGCTTTCTTT.

As for this clone: Compared with germline, one end of the junction differs, possibly owing to a read error. The V and J genes are TRBV7-3 and TRBJ2-5; 9 nucleotides agree with TRBD2. CDR3 size: 12 residues. The V gene's germline CDR1 is SGHTA and CDR2 FQGTGA. The CDR3 is CASSSQTGLAHF. CDR3 in DNA: TGTGCCAGCAGCTCCCAAACGGGACTAGCACACTTC.

The chain has TRBV5-1 and TRBJ2-3; D is possibly TRBD1 (5 bases). Germline CDR1 is SGHRS and CDR2 is YFSETQ. This CDR3 contains 12 residues. Trimming took off 4 bases at V and 7 bases at J, with 10 bases between the two ends. This chain's CDR3 is CASSLDTYTQYF. CDR3 nucleotide sequence: TGCGCCAGCAGCCTGGACACCTATACGCAGTATTTT.

The chain recombines TRBV19 with TRBJ2-2, with D possibly TRBD2 on 6 matching bases. The V end was cut by 6 bases, the J end by 7 bases, with 18 bases between. The CDR3 has 15 residues. Germline V lookup: CDR1 LNHDA, CDR2 SQIVND (reference sequence). The DNA for the CDR3 is TGTGCCAGTAGAAATCGGGGGAGTCCTAACGGGGAGCTGTTTTTT. Translated: CASRNRGSPNGELFF. The variable domain in full, completed from reference TRBV19 and TRBJ2-2, reads DGGITQSPKYLFRKEGQNVTLSCEQNLNHDAMYWYRQDPGQGLRLIYYSQIVNDFQKGDIAEGYSVSREKKESFPLTVTSAQKNPTAFYLCASRNRGSPNGELFFGEGSRLTVL.

The genes are TRBV27 and TRBJ2-3; 7 bases line up with TRBD2. Losses at the gene ends were 5 bases for V and 3 bases for J; bases not matched to a gene: 14. From germline, CDR1 is MNHEY and CDR2 SMNVEV (reference sequence). This CDR3 spans 17 amino acids. CDR3 bases: TGTGCCAGCAGTCCGCGTAGGAGCGGAGCGGGGACAGATACGCAGTATTTT. Residues: CASSPRRSGAGTDTQYF.

The count of this clone is one. The chain is built from TRBV28 and TRBJ2-7, with D possibly TRBD2 on 5 matching bases. The germline V and J ends were trimmed by 4 bases and 3 bases, with 10 bases remaining between them. In germline, CDR1 is MDHEN, CDR2 SYDVKM. There are 13 residues in the CDR3. CDR3 loop: CASSWADYYEQYF. DNA of the CDR3: TGTGCCAGCAGTTGGGCAGACTACTACGAGCAGTACTTC.

CDR3 in amino acids: CASSGKDRFSGNTIYF. In DNA form, the CDR3 reads TGTGCCAGTAGTGGGAAGGACAGATTCTCTGGAAACACCATATATTTT. This chain joins TRBV19 and TRBJ1-3, with D maybe TRBD1 (6 bases). The germline V gene has CDR1 LNHDA and CDR2 SQIVND (reference sequence). V was pared by 5 bases and J by 0 bases, with 14 bases between. The CDR3 consists of 16 residues.

This chain links TRBV30 with TRBJ2-1; 11 bases line up with TRBD2. This CDR3 contains 15 residues. With 3 bases clipped from V and 4 bases from J, the junction kept 5 bases outside the gene matches. Germline V gene sequence: CDR1 GTSNPN, CDR2 SVGIG (reference sequence). The CDR3 DNA reads TGTGCCTGGAGCCCGGGACTAGCGGCGTACAATGAGCAGTTCTTC. Amino acids: CAWSPGLAAYNEQFF.

Written as DNA, the CDR3 is TGTGCCAGCAGTGAACTATACGAGCAGTACGTC. Encoded protein: CASSELYEQYV. The V and J genes are TRBV6-1 and TRBJ2-7; D call uncertain. Trimming cost V 2 bases and J 4 bases, with 3 bases left between them. This CDR3 spans 11 amino acids. Germline V CDR1 and CDR2: MNHNS, SASEGT.

V usage is TRBV12-3 or TRBV12-4 and J usage is TRBJ1-4; D perhaps matches TRBD1 (5 bases). Trimming removed 8 bases from V and 2 bases from J, with 9 bases in between. The CDR3 extends over 13 amino acids. The CDR3 here is CASSKGTNEKLFF. The CDR3 DNA is TGTGCCAGCTCCAAGGGGACTAATGAAAAACTGTTTTTT.

The gene calls are TRBV7-7 and TRBJ2-5, with D unclear. Germline V gene sequence: CDR1 SSHAT, CDR2 FNYEAQ (reference sequence). CDR3 size: 11 residues. In DNA, the CDR3 is TGTGCTAGTGGTTTGCGGGAGACCCAGTACTTC. Translating gives CASGLRETQYF.

The J gene is TRBJ2-3, the V gene TRBV4-2; D is possibly TRBD1 (5 bases). The germline V gene encodes CDR1 LGHNA and CDR2 YNFKEQ. V shed 0 bases and J shed 0 bases, with 10 bases lying between them. The CDR3 runs to 16 residues. The CDR3 here is CASSQDPDSSTDTQYF. The CDR3 bases are TGTGCCAGCAGCCAAGATCCTGACAGCAGCACAGATACGCAGTATTTT.